Presented here are 27 T cell receptor beta chains from one specimen sequenced in a study of blood T cell repertoires in COVID-19. Some clones are missing from TCRdb's copy, which holds only in-frame ones; the method was immunoSEQ multiplex PCR. The data contain around 30,000 clones, about 90% of them seen just once; the ten biggest clones take up 15% to 20%. The source material was peripheral blood. These receptors were collected from a man at least 80 years old with acute or convalescent COVID-19.

This clone was detected only once. The chain uses TRBV29-1 and TRBJ1-2; no clear D. Deletions cut 7 bases from V and 6 bases from J, with 9 bases between. The CDR3 runs to 10 residues. The V gene's germline CDR1 is SQVTM and CDR2 ANQGSEA. CDR3 nucleotides: TGCAGCGCGACCGCAGATGGCTACACCTTC. It yields the protein CSATADGYTF. The full variable domain, rest sourced from reference TRBV29-1 and TRBJ1-2, is SAVISQKPSRDICQRGTSLTIQCQVDSQVTMMFWYRQQPGQSLTLIATANQGSEATYESGFVIDKFPISRPNLTFSTLTVSNMSPEDSSIYLCSATADGYTFGSGTRLTVV.

V and J are TRBV5-1 and TRBJ1-2, with D possibly matching TRBD1 (6 bases). V was trimmed by 7 bases and J by 6 bases, leaving 13 bases between them. Germline V CDR1 and CDR2: SGHRS, YFSETQ. CDR3 length: 12 residues. The DNA of the CDR3 is TGCGCCAGCGCCCGGGCAGGGGATGGCTACACCTTC. Translated: CASARAGDGYTF.

The V and J genes are TRBV7-6 and TRBJ2-7, with a tentative D call TRBD1 (6 bases). From germline, CDR1 is SGHVS and CDR2 FNYEAQ. V was pared by 0 bases and J by 7 bases, with 7 bases between. The CDR3 contains 12 residues. In nucleotides, the CDR3 is TGTGCCAGCAGCTTAGCAAGGGGGGAGCAGTACTTC. Translating gives CASSLARGEQYF.

The V gene is TRBV19, the J gene TRBJ1-1; TRBD1 matches at 9 bases. CDR3 length equals 15 residues. The J segment lost 1 base and the V segment lost 5 bases, leaving 5 bases of the junction unmatched. Germline V CDR1 and CDR2: LNHDA, SQIVND (reference sequence). In DNA form, the CDR3 reads TGTGCCAGTAGTCCTCGGACAGGGGAGAACACTGAAGCTTTCTTT. Translating gives CASSPRTGENTEAFF.

The V gene is TRBV28, the J gene TRBJ2-1; no reliable D call. The CDR3 loop spans 15 amino acids. V lost 1 base and J 0 bases, leaving 7 bases between the germline ends. Germline assignment: CDR1 MDHEN and CDR2 SYDVKM. CDR3: CASSLYRSSYNEQFF. The CDR3 nucleotides read TGTGCCAGCAGTTTATACCGGAGCTCCTACAATGAGCAGTTCTTC.

The chain links TRBV11-2 to TRBJ1-2, with D uncertain. Germline lookup yields CDR1 SGHAT and CDR2 FQNNGV. This CDR3 region has 13 residues. Trimming stripped 5 bases from V and 5 bases from J, with 12 bases between. The CDR3 loop is CASSRDMIYGYTF. CDR3 in DNA: TGTGCCAGCAGCCGAGACATGATTTATGGCTACACCTTC.

This chain uses TRBV5-4 with TRBJ2-5; 9 bases are shared with TRBD2. The CDR3 extends over 15 amino acids. Germline CDR1 is SGHNT and CDR2 is YYREEE (reference sequence). After removal of 4 bases from V and 5 bases from J, the junction contained 9 bases not matched to a gene. The CDR3 sequence is CASSQGLARGETQYF. The CDR3 DNA reads TGTGCCAGCAGCCAGGGACTAGCAAGGGGGGAGACCCAGTACTTC.

As concerns this clone: Mismatch with germline at one junction end may stem from a read error. Other DNA variants within this sample encode the same CDR3. CDR3 DNA sequence: TGTGCCAGCAGCCTAGACAGGGACACTGAAGCTTTCTTT. This gives the protein CASSLDRDTEAFF. V gene TRBV11-2 combines with J gene TRBJ1-1; 7 nucleotides align to TRBD1. The germline CDR1 and CDR2 sequences are SGHAT and FQNNGV. The CDR3 is 13 residues long. Using reference TRBV11-2 and TRBJ1-1 for the parts outside the CDR3, the full variable domain is EAGVAQSPRYKIIEKRQSVAFWCNPISGHATLYWYQQILGQGPKLLIQFQNNGVVDDSQLPKDRFSAERLKGVDSTLKIQPAKLEDSAVYLCASSLDRDTEAFFGQGTRLTVV.

This rearrangement joins TRBV9 to TRBJ2-1; 7 bases are a match to TRBD1. With V trimmed by 6 bases and J by 5 bases, 8 bases remained unmatched. CDR1 SGDLS and CDR2 YYNGEE come from the germline V gene. This CDR3 is 14 amino acids long. The CDR3 DNA sequence: TGTGCCAGCAACCCGGGACAGTCAGACAATGAGCAGTTCTTC. It translates to CASNPGQSDNEQFF.

This sequence joins TRBV30 and TRBJ2-3, with TRBD1 identical over 11 bases. V dropped 2 bases and J dropped 5; count of bases not matched to a gene: 6. The CDR3 runs 15 residues. Germline V lookup: CDR1 GTSNPN, CDR2 SVGIG (reference sequence). Here the CDR3 DNA reads TGTGCCTGGAGTCACTCGGGACAGGGGGAAGATACGCAGTATTTT. This codes for CAWSHSGQGEDTQYF.

CDR3 DNA sequence: TGTGCCAGCAGCTCTGCAGGGGCAACTAATGAAAAACTGTTTTTT. Translated, it gives CASSSAGATNEKLFF. The rearrangement links TRBV5-8 to TRBJ1-4; D might be TRBD1 (6 bases). Trimming shortened V by 3 bases and J by 0 bases, and 9 bases separated the two germline ends. In germline, CDR1 is SGHTS, CDR2 YDEGEE. This CDR3 spans 15 amino acids.

This clone was recorded a few times. The chain links TRBV25-1 to TRBJ1-5, with D uncertain. Germline V gene lookup returns CDR1 MGHDK and CDR2 SYGVNS. CDR3 length equals 14 residues. V was pared by 3 bases and J by 1 base, with 7 bases between. The CDR3 region has the DNA TGTGCCAGCAGTGAGGCAAAAAGCAATCAGCCCCAGCATTTT. Protein product: CASSEAKSNQPQHF.

This chain connects TRBV27 to TRBJ1-6; 8 bases line up with TRBD1. Looked up from germline, CDR1 is MNHEY and CDR2 is SMNVEV (reference sequence). The length of the CDR3 is 16 residues. V shed 6 bases, J shed 7 bases, and the junction held 11 bases outside the gene matches. CDR3 nucleotides: TGTGCCAGCAGGACAGGGGTCCGTACTTCGAATTCACCCCTCCACTTT. Protein: CASRTGVRTSNSPLHF.

In nucleotides, the CDR3 is TGTGCCAGCTCCCCTCTGGGCAGCAAAACTAATGAAAAACTGTTTTTT. Protein product: CASSPLGSKTNEKLFF. The gene calls are TRBV27 and TRBJ1-4, with unresolved D. The V end lost 8 bases, the J end lost 1 base, and 17 bases lay between the germline ends. Germline CDR1 reads MNHEY; CDR2 reads SMNVEV (reference sequence). This CDR3 comprises 16 residues.

The count of this clone is one. The chain joins TRBV15 to TRBJ2-1; tentative D call: TRBD2 (7 bases). Germline V gene data show CDR1 as LNHNV and CDR2 as YYDKDF (reference sequence). V was trimmed by 0 bases and J by 6 bases, leaving 15 bases between them. The CDR3 spans 16 residues. CDR3 bases: TGTGCCACCAGCAGAGATGGGAGGGGGGGCCGCAATGAGCAGTTCTTC. It is translated as CATSRDGRGGRNEQFF.

The rearrangement uses TRBV23-1 and TRBJ2-7; 9 positions match TRBD1. TRBV23-1 carries the ORF label, with uncertain function. Trimming removed 2 bases from V and 3 bases from J; junction bases left unmatched: 11. The CDR3 contains 17 residues. The CDR3: CASSQIAGTGTNYEQYF. The CDR3 region has the DNA TGCGCCAGCAGTCAAATAGCCGGGACAGGGACCAACTACGAGCAGTACTTC.

The V gene is TRBV24-1, the J gene TRBJ1-5; TRBD1 might be the D (6 bases). CDR3 size: 13 residues. Trimming left V 9 bases short and J 3 bases short, with 11 bases between. CDR1 KGHDR and CDR2 SFDVKD come from the germline V gene. The DNA for the CDR3 is TGTGCCACCCGCAGGGGAGACAATCAGCCCCAGCATTTT. As protein: CATRRGDNQPQHF.

This rearrangement joins TRBV5-6 to TRBJ2-2; a weak D match, TRBD1 (6 bases). V gave up 1 base and J gave up 5 bases, with 18 bases separating them. The CDR3 contains 17 residues. The germline gives CDR1 SGHDT, CDR2 YYEEEE. The CDR3 region is CASSLKYRERVTGELFF. CDR3 bases: TGTGCCAGCAGCTTGAAATACAGGGAGAGGGTAACCGGGGAGCTGTTTTTT.

The rearrangement uses TRBV19 and TRBJ2-2, with 8 bases that match TRBD1. This CDR3 spans 16 amino acids. After removal of 2 bases from V and 5 bases from J, the junction contained 7 bases not matched to a gene. From germline, CDR1 is LNHDA and CDR2 SQIVND (reference sequence). The CDR3 DNA reads as TGTGCCAGTAGTATATGGCAGGGGGCGCGGACCGGGGAGCTGTTTTTT. Its translation is CASSIWQGARTGELFF.

The chain carries TRBV2 and TRBJ2-4; D might be TRBD1 (6 bases). Germline V gene sequence: CDR1 SNHLY, CDR2 FYNNEI. The V end was cut by 4 bases, the J end by 0 bases, with 10 bases between. The CDR3 runs to 15 residues. The CDR3 nucleotides are TGTGCCAGCAGTGGGACAGTCTCAGCCAAAAACATTCAGTACTTC. This encodes CASSGTVSAKNIQYF.

The CDR3 sequence is CASSLLGAFLNTEAFF. In nucleotides, the CDR3 is TGTGCCAGCAGTCTTCTAGGGGCTTTCTTGAACACTGAAGCTTTCTTT. The V gene is TRBV7-2, the J gene TRBJ1-1; TRBD1 might be the D (5 bases). CDR3 size: 16 residues. With 6 bases removed from V and 0 bases from J, the gap between germline ends came to 17 bases. Germline CDR1 SGHTA, CDR2 FQGNSA.

This clone was observed a few times. The V call is TRBV5-1, the J call TRBJ2-7; D call uncertain. Germline values: CDR1 SGHRS, CDR2 YFSETQ. The V end was cut by 1 base, the J end by 0 bases, with 5 bases between. This CDR3 is built from 13 residues. As DNA, the CDR3 is TGCGCCAGCAGCTTGTTCAGCTCCTACGAGCAGTACTTC. Protein: CASSLFSSYEQYF.

The chain combines TRBV6-6 with TRBJ1-4, with 7 nucleotides matching TRBD1. Per the germline V gene, CDR1 is MNHNY and CDR2 is SVGAGI (reference sequence). J was trimmed by 5 bases and V by 0 bases; bases with no gene match: 6. CDR3 size: 16 residues. The CDR3 DNA sequence: TGTGCCAGCAGTTACTCCCCCGGGACAGAAAATGAAAAACTGTTTTTT. This codes for CASSYSPGTENEKLFF.

The gene calls are TRBV7-9 and TRBJ1-1; D not resolved. Germline V gene sequence: CDR1 SEHNR, CDR2 FQNEAQ (reference sequence). The CDR3 totals 15 residues. V was cut by 2 bases and J by 5 bases, with 15 bases left in between. The CDR3 sequence is CASSLRRQFGTEAFF. As DNA, the CDR3 is TGTGCCAGCAGCTTAAGGCGGCAATTTGGGACTGAAGCTTTCTTT.

The V and J genes are TRBV10-3 and TRBJ1-4; 8 bases match TRBD1. After removal of 6 bases from V and 7 bases from J, the junction contained 7 bases not matched to a gene. This CDR3 has 14 amino acids. CDR1 and CDR2 from the germline V gene are ENHRY and SYGVKD. This CDR3 is CAISAGGAGEKLFF. The CDR3 DNA follows: TGTGCCATCAGCGCAGGGGGCGCCGGTGAAAAACTGTTTTTT.

The chain carries TRBV7-9 and TRBJ2-7, with TRBD2 as a possible D gene (7 bases). CDR1 is SEHNR and CDR2 is FQNEAQ in the germline V gene (reference sequence). The CDR3 runs 14 residues. Trimming left V 3 bases short and J 3 bases short, with 12 bases between. CDR3 DNA sequence: TGTGCCAGCAGCTTGGGGAGGGGGAACTACGAGCAGTACTTC. Its translation is CASSLGRGNYEQYF.

This clone was counted between two and nine times. The chain recombines TRBV4-2 with TRBJ1-1, with 9 bases identical to TRBD1. CDR3 size: 15 residues. CDR1 and CDR2 from the germline V gene are LGHNA and YNFKEQ. J was trimmed by 4 bases and V by 7 bases; bases with no gene match: 10. CDR3 amino acids: CASTRDRVRGTEAFF. The CDR3 region has the DNA TGTGCCAGCACCCGGGACAGGGTAAGGGGCACTGAAGCTTTCTTT.